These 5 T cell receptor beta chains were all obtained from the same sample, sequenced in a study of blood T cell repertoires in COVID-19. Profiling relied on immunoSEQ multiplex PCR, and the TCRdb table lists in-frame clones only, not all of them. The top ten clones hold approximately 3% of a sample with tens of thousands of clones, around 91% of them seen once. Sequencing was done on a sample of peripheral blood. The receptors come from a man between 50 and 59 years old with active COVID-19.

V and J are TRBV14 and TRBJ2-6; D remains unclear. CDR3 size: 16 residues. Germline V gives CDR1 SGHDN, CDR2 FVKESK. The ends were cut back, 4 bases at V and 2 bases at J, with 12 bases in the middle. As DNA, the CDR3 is TGTGCCAGCAGCCGATATAACCGGGCTGGGGCCAACGTCCTGACTTTC. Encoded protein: CASSRYNRAGANVLTF.

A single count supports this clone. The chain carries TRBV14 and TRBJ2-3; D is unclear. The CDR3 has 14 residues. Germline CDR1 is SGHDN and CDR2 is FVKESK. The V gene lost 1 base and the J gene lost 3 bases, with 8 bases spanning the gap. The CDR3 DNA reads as TGTGCCAGCAGCCAAGCTGTAACTACAGATACGCAGTATTTT. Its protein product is CASSQAVTTDTQYF.

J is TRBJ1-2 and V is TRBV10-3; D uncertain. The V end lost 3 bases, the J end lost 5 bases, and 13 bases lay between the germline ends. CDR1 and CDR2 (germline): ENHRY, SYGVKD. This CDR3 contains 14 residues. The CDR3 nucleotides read TGTGCCATCAGTGACGCGGGAGGCGGTTATGGCTACACCTTC. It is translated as CAISDAGGGYGYTF.

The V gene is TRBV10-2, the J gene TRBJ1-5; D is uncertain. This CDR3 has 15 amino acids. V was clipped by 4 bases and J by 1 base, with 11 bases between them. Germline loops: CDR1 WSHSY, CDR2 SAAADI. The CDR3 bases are TGCGCCAGCAGTGGAATAAGAGGCAGCAATCAGCCCCAGCATTTT. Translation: CASSGIRGSNQPQHF.

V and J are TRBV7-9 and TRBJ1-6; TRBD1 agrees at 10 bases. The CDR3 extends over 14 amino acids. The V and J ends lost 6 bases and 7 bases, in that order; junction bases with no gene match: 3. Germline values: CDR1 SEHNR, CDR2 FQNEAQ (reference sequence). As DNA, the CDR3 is TGTGCCAGCAGGGTGGACAGGGGGAATTCACCCCTCCACTTT. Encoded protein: CASRVDRGNSPLHF.